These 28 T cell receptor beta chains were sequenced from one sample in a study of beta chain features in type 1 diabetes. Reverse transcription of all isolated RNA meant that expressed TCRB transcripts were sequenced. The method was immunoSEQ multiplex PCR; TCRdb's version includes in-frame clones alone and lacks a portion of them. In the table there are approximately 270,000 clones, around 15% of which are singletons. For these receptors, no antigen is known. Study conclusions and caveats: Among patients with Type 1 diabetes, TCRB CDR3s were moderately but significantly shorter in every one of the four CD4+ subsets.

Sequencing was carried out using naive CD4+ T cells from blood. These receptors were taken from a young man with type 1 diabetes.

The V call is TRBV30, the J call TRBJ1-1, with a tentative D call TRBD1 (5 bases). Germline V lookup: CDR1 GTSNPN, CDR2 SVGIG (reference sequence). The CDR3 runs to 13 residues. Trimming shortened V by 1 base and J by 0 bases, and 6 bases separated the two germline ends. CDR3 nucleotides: TGTGCCTGGAGTGGACAGTTGAACACTGAAGCTTTCTTT. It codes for CAWSGQLNTEAFF.

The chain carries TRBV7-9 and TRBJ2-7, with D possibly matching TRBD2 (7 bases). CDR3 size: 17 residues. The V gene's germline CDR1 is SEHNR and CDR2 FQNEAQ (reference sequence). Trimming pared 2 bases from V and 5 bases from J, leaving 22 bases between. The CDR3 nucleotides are TGTGCCAGCAGCTTAATTCCTCAGCGGGACAAAGCAAACGAGCAGTACTTC. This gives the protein CASSLIPQRDKANEQYF.

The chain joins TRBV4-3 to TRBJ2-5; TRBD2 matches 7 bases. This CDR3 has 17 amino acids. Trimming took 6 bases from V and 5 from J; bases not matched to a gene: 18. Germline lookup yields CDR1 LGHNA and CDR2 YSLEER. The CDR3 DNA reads TGCGCCAGCAGTCATACACTGAGCGGGACTTGGGGGGAGACCCAGTACTTC. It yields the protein CASSHTLSGTWGETQYF.

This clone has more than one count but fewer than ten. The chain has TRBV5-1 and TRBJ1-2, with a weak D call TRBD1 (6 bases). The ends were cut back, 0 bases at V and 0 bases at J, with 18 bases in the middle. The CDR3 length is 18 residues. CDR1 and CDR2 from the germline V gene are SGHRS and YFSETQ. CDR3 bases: TGCGCCAGCAGCTTGGCCGCGGGGGGCCCCTGGGCTAACTATGGCTACACCTTC. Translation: CASSLAAGGPWANYGYTF.

The CDR3 DNA sequence: TGTGCCAGCAGCCAAGATCATAGCGGGACGAAGAATGAGCAGTTCTTC. Translated: CASSQDHSGTKNEQFF. J is TRBJ2-1 and V is TRBV4-2; TRBD2 aligns across 8 bases. Germline assignment: CDR1 LGHNA and CDR2 YNFKEQ. Losses at the gene ends were 0 bases for V and 7 bases for J; bases not matched to a gene: 8. This CDR3 spans 16 amino acids.

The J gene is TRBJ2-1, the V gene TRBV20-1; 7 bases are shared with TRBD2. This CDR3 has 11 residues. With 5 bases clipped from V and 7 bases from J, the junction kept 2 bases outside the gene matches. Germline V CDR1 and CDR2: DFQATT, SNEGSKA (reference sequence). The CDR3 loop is CSAWGGNEQFF. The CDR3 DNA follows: TGCAGTGCTTGGGGGGGGAATGAGCAGTTCTTC.

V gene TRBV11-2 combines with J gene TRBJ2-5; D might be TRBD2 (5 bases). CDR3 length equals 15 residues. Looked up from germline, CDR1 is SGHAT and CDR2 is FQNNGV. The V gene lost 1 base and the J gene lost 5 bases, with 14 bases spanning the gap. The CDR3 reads CASSLVGSRGETQYF. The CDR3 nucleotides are TGTGCCAGCAGCTTAGTGGGCAGTCGAGGGGAGACCCAGTACTTC.

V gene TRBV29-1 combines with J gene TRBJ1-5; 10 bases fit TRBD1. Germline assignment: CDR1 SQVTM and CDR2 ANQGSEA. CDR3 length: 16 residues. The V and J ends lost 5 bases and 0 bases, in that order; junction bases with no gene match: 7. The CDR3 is CSVPVDRGDSNQPQHF. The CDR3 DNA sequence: TGCAGCGTTCCAGTGGACAGGGGGGATAGCAATCAGCCCCAGCATTTT. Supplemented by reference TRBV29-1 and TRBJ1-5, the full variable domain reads SAVISQKPSRDICQRGTSLTIQCQVDSQVTMMFWYRQQPGQSLTLIATANQGSEATYESGFVIDKFPISRPNLTFSTLTVSNMSPEDSSIYLCSVPVDRGDSNQPQHFGDGTRLSIL.

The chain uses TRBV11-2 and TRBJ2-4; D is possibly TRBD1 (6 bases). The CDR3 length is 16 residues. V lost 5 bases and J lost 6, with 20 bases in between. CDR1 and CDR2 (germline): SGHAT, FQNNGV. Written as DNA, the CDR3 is TGTGCCAGCAGCACGGTGGGCAGGGGTGTGGTAAACATTCAGTACTTC. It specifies CASSTVGRGVVNIQYF.

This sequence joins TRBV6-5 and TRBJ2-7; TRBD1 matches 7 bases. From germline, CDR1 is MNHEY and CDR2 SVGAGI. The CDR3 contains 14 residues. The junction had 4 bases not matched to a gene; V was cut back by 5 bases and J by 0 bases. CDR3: CASSIRDSSYEQYF. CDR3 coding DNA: TGTGCCAGCAGTATCAGGGACAGCTCCTACGAGCAGTACTTC.

The CDR3 spells CASSPAPGLAARLGELFF. CDR3 nucleotides: TGTGCCAGCAGCCCCGCCCCGGGTTTAGCGGCTCGGCTGGGGGAGCTGTTTTTT. The gene calls are TRBV7-9 and TRBJ2-2; D may be TRBD2 (6 bases). The germline CDR1 and CDR2 sequences are SEHNR and FQNEAQ (reference sequence). Trimming took 5 bases from V and 8 from J, leaving 27 bases between them. CDR3 size: 18 residues.

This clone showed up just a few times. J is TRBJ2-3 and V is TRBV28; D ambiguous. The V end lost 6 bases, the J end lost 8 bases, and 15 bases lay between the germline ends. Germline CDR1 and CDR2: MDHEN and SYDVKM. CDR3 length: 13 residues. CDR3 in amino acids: CASSPLASGTQYF. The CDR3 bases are TGTGCCAGCAGCCCACTTGCCTCGGGTACGCAGTATTTT.

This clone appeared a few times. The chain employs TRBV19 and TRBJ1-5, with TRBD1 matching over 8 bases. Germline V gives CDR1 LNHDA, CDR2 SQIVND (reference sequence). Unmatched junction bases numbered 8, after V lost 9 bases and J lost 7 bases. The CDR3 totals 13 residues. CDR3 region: CASRGRSGQPQHF. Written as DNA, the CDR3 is TGTGCCAGCAGGGGGCGGTCAGGACAGCCCCAGCATTTT.

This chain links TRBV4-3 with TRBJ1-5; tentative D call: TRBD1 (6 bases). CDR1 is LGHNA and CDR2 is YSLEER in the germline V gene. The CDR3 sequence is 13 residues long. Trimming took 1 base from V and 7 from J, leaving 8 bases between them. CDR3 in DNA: TGCGCCAGCAGCCAAGGCGGGGGCCAGCCCCAGCATTTT. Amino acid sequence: CASSQGGGQPQHF.

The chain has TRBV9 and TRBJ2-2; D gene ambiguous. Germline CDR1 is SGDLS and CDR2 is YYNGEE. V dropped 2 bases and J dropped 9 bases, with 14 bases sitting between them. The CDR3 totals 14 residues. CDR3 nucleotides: TGTGCCAGCAGCGTCGCCGATAGCTACCGGGAGCTGTTTTTT. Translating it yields CASSVADSYRELFF. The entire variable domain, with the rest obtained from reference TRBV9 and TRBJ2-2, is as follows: DSGVTQTPKHLITATGQRVTLRCSPRSGDLSVYWYQQSLDQGLQFLIQYYNGEERAKGNILERFSAQQFPDLHSELNLSSLELGDSALYFCASSVADSYRELFFGEGSRLTVL.

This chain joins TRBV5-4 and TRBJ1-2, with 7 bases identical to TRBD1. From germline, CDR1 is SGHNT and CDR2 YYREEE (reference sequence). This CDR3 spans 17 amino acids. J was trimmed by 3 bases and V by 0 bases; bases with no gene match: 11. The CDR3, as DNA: TGTGCCAGCAGCTTGGACGGCTCTACGACAGGGTACTATGGCTACACCTTC. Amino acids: CASSLDGSTTGYYGYTF.

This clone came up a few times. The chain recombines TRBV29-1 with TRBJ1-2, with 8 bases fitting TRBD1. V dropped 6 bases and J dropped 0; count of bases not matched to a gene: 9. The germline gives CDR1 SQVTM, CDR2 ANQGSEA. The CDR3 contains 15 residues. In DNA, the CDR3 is TGCAGCGTAAACAGGGGGTTCGCCACTAACTATGGCTACACCTTC. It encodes CSVNRGFATNYGYTF.

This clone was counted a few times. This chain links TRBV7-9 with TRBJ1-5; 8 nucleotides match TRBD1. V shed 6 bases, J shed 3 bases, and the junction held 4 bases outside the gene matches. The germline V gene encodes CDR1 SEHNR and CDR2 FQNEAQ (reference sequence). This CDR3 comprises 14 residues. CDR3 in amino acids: CASSRTGINQPQHF. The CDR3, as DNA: TGTGCCAGCAGTCGGACAGGGATCAATCAGCCCCAGCATTTT.

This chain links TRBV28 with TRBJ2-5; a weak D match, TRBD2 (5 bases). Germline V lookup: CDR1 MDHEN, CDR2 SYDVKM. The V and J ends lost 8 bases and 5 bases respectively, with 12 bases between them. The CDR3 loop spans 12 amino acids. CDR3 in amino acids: CASGERQETQYF. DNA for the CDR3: TGTGCCAGCGGAGAGCGGCAGGAGACCCAGTACTTC.

The CDR3 sequence: CASRYRGNTEAFF. DNA of the CDR3: TGTGCCAGCAGGTACAGGGGGAACACTGAAGCTTTCTTT. The chain has TRBV5-4 and TRBJ1-1; 7 positions agree with TRBD1. There are 13 residues in the CDR3. J was trimmed by 1 base and V by 5 bases; bases with no gene match: 2. Germline CDR1 and CDR2: SGHNT and YYREEE (reference sequence). Complete variable domain (other parts from reference TRBV5-4 and TRBJ1-1): ETGVTQSPTHLIKTRGQQVTLRCSSQSGHNTVSWYQQALGQGPQFIFQYYREEENGRGNFPPRFSGLQFPNYSSELNVNALELDDSALYLCASRYRGNTEAFFGQGTRLTVV.

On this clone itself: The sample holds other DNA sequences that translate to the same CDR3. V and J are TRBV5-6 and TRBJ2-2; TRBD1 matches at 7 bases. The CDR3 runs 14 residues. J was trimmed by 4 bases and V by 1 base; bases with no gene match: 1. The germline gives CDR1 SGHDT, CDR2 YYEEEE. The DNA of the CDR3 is TGTGCCAGCAGCTTGAGACAGGGCACCGGGGAGCTGTTTTTT. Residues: CASSLRQGTGELFF. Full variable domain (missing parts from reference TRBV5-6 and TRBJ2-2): DAGVTQSPTHLIKTRGQQVTLRCSPKSGHDTVSWYQQALGQGPQFIFQYYEEEERQRGNFPDRFSGHQFPNYSSELNVNALLLGDSALYLCASSLRQGTGELFFGEGSRLTVL.

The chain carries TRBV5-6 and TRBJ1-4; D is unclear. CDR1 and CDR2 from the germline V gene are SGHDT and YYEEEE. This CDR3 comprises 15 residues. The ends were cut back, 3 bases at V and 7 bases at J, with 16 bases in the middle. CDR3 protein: CASSSPEGYGEKLFF. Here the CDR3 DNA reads TGTGCCAGCAGCTCCCCTGAGGGCTACGGTGAAAAACTGTTTTTT. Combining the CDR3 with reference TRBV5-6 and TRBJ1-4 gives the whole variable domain DAGVTQSPTHLIKTRGQQVTLRCSPKSGHDTVSWYQQALGQGPQFIFQYYEEEERQRGNFPDRFSGHQFPNYSSELNVNALLLGDSALYLCASSSPEGYGEKLFFGSGTQLSVL.

The CDR3 nucleotides are TGTGCCAGCAGCCCTGCACCGGGACAGGCGTGGGGCTACACCTTC. Protein sequence: CASSPAPGQAWGYTF. The chain recombines TRBV7-3 with TRBJ1-2; 8 bases line up with TRBD1. V shed 5 bases, J shed 8 bases, and the junction held 13 bases outside the gene matches. Germline V gene lookup returns CDR1 SGHTA and CDR2 FQGTGA. The CDR3 totals 15 residues.

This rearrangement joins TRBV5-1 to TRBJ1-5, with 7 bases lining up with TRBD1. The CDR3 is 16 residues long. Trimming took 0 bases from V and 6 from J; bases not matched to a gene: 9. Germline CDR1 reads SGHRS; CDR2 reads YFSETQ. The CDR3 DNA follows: TGCGCCAGCAGCTTGGGTACAGGGGCCGCGGGTCAGCCCCAGCATTTT. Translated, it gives CASSLGTGAAGQPQHF.

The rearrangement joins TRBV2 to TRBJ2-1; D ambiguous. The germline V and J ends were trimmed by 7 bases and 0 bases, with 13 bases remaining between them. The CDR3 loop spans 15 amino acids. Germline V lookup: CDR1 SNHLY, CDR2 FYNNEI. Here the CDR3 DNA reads TGTGCCAGCACTTATGACTCCAACTCCTACAATGAGCAGTTCTTC. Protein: CASTYDSNSYNEQFF. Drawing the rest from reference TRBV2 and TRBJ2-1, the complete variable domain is EPEVTQTPSHQVTQMGQEVILRCVPISNHLYFYWYRQILGQKVEFLVSFYNNEISEKSEIFDDQFSVERPDGSNFTLKIRSTKLEDSAMYFCASTYDSNSYNEQFFGPGTRLTVL.

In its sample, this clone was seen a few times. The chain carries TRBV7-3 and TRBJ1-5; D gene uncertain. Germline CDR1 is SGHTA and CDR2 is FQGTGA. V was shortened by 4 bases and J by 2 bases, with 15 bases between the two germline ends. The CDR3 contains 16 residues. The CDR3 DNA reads TGTGCCAGCAGCTCTATAGCTAGCCGGGGCAATCAGCCCCAGCATTTT. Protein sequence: CASSSIASRGNQPQHF. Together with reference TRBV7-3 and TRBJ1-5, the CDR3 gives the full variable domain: GAGVSQTPSNKVTEKGKYVELRCDPISGHTALYWYRQSLGQGPEFLIYFQGTGAADDSGLPNDRFFAVRPEGSVSTLKIQRTERGDSAVYLCASSSIASRGNQPQHFGDGTRLSIL.

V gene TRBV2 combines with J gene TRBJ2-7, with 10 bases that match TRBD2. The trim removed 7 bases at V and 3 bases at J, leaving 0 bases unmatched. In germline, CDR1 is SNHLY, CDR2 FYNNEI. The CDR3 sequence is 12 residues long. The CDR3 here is CASTSGSYEQYF. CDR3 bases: TGTGCCAGCACTAGCGGGAGCTACGAGCAGTACTTC.

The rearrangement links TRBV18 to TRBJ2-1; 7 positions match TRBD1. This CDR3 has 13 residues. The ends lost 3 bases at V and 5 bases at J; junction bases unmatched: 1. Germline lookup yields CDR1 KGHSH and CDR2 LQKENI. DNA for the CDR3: TGTGCCAGCTCACCCGGGACAGACAATGAGCAGTTCTTC. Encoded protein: CASSPGTDNEQFF. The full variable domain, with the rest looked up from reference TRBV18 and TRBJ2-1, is NAGVMQNPRHLVRRRGQEARLRCSPMKGHSHVYWYRQLPEEGLKFMVYLQKENIIDESGMPKERFSAEFPKEGPSILRIQQVVRGDSAAYFCASSPGTDNEQFFGPGTRLTVL.